These 22 T cell receptor beta chains were all obtained from the same sample, sequenced in a study of T cells after yellow fever vaccination. TCRdb reprocessed the 5' RACE reads via MiXCR and lists one record per CDR3 protein. The table shows about 360,000 distinct CDR3 sequences, with approximately 5.7% occurring only once. Sequenced here: PBMCs, sampled 5 days after the yellow fever booster vaccination. These receptors were obtained from a man aged 30-40 years who received the YFV17D yellow fever vaccine.

The genes are TRBV29-1 and TRBJ2-7, with D possibly TRBD2 on 7 matching bases. The V gene lost 6 bases and the J gene lost 5 bases, with 14 bases spanning the gap. The V gene's germline CDR1 is SQVTM and CDR2 ANQGSEA. The CDR3 extends over 12 amino acids. CDR3 in DNA: TGCAGCGTCGGGGGGACAATAAACGAGCAGTACTTC. Its protein product is CSVGGTINEQYF.

This clonotype was picked up many times. This chain connects TRBV6-5 to TRBJ2-2, with D unclear. This CDR3 spans 11 amino acids. The ends were cut back, 5 bases at V and 3 bases at J, with 1 base in the middle. The germline V gene encodes CDR1 MNHEY and CDR2 SVGAGI. The CDR3 spells CASSDTGELFF. CDR3 nucleotides: TGTGCCAGCAGTGACACCGGGGAGCTGTTTTTT.

This clonotype has ten or more counts. The chain joins TRBV6-2 or TRBV6-3 to TRBJ2-7; 13 bases agree with TRBD2. The length of the CDR3 is 15 residues. V gave up 2 bases and J gave up 4 bases; unmatched junction bases: 2. CDR1 MNHEY and CDR2 SVGEGT come from the germline V gene. The CDR3: CASSYEGLAGYEQYF. As DNA, the CDR3 is TGTGCCAGCAGTTACGAGGGACTAGCGGGATACGAGCAGTACTTC.

This chain joins TRBV11-2 and TRBJ2-3; 12 bases are a match to TRBD2. This CDR3 is 18 amino acids long. The germline V gene has CDR1 SGHAT and CDR2 FQNNGV. The trim removed 5 bases at V and 4 bases at J, leaving 13 bases unmatched. The CDR3 sequence: CASSHPTSGSFRSDTQYF. The CDR3 region has the DNA TGTGCCAGCAGCCATCCGACTAGCGGGAGTTTTCGGTCAGATACGCAGTATTTT.

In its sample, this clonotype was seen many times. The rearrangement links TRBV15 to TRBJ2-5; the D gene is possibly TRBD2 (6 bases). The CDR3 extends over 13 amino acids. The germline V and J ends were trimmed by 3 bases and 5 bases, with 10 bases remaining between them. Germline lookup yields CDR1 LNHNV and CDR2 YYDKDF (reference sequence). CDR3 coding DNA: TGTGCCACCAGCAGGGACTATTCGGAGACCCAGTACTTC. It is translated as CATSRDYSETQYF.

This clonotype was observed at least ten times. The chain carries TRBV7-2 and TRBJ2-5; D gene ambiguous. V was cut by 5 bases and J by 1 base, with 8 bases left in between. The germline gives CDR1 SGHTA, CDR2 FQGNSA. The CDR3 runs to 13 residues. CDR3 DNA: TGTGCCAGCAGCCCCCAGCCCCAAGAGACCCAGTACTTC. It translates to CASSPQPQETQYF. Combining the CDR3 with reference TRBV7-2 and TRBJ2-5 gives the whole variable domain GAGVSQSPSNKVTEKGKDVELRCDPISGHTALYWYRQSLGQGLEFLIYFQGNSAPDKSGLPSDRFSAERTGGSVSTLTIQRTQQEDSAVYLCASSPQPQETQYFGPGTRLLVL.

This clonotype occurred many times. This chain links TRBV29-1 with TRBJ2-5; D unclear. The germline V gene encodes CDR1 SQVTM and CDR2 ANQGSEA. The ends were cut back, 5 bases at V and 5 bases at J, with 18 bases in the middle. The CDR3 contains 14 residues. The CDR3 nucleotides read TGCAGCGTTCAGAAGAACAACATAGGGGAGACCCAGTACTTC. Its translation: CSVQKNNIGETQYF. Supplemented by reference TRBV29-1 and TRBJ2-5, the full variable domain reads SAVISQKPSRDICQRGTSLTIQCQVDSQVTMMFWYRQQPGQSLTLIATANQGSEATYESGFVIDKFPISRPNLTFSTLTVSNMSPEDSSIYLCSVQKNNIGETQYFGPGTRLLVL.

The V call is TRBV19, the J call TRBJ2-1, with TRBD1 matching over 7 bases. From germline, CDR1 is LNHDA and CDR2 SQIVND (reference sequence). The CDR3 is 15 residues long. Unmatched junction bases numbered 12, after V lost 6 bases and J lost 7 bases. DNA of the CDR3: TGTGCCAGTAGCGGAAGGGAAACCAGGGGGAATGAGCAGTTCTTC. It specifies CASSGRETRGNEQFF.

The chain uses TRBV20-1 and TRBJ2-3; 8 positions match TRBD2. The CDR3 is made up of 15 amino acids. With V trimmed by 2 bases and J by 3 bases, 7 bases remained unmatched. Germline V gives CDR1 DFQATT, CDR2 SNEGSKA (reference sequence). The CDR3 is CSARRPSGSTDTQYF. CDR3 DNA: TGCAGTGCTAGAAGGCCAAGCGGGAGTACAGATACGCAGTATTTT.

This clonotype showed up many times. The gene calls are TRBV6-2 or TRBV6-3 and TRBJ2-3; 9 nucleotides agree with TRBD2. Unmatched junction bases numbered 4, after V lost 4 bases and J lost 5 bases. This CDR3 is 14 amino acids long. Germline values: CDR1 MNHEY, CDR2 SVGEGT. CDR3 nucleotide sequence: TGTGCCAGCAGTTCACTAGCGGGTGAAGATACGCAGTATTTT. Its protein is CASSSLAGEDTQYF.

The sample holds many counts of this clonotype. The chain carries TRBV5-6 and TRBJ1-2, with D unclear. Trimming removed 1 base from V and 6 bases from J, with 7 bases in between. The germline V gene encodes CDR1 SGHDT and CDR2 YYEEEE. This CDR3 is built from 12 residues. The CDR3 protein is CASSLSPDGYTF. In nucleotides, the CDR3 is TGTGCCAGCAGCTTGAGCCCAGATGGCTACACCTTC.

This clonotype was seen at least ten times. This CDR3 reads CSASGAGLTDTQYF. The DNA of the CDR3 is TGCAGTGCTAGCGGTGCGGGGCTCACAGATACGCAGTATTTT. The chain recombines TRBV20-1 with TRBJ2-3; D might be TRBD2 (6 bases). The CDR3 length is 14 residues. V lost 3 bases to trimming and J lost 2 bases, with 12 bases between them. Germline V gene lookup returns CDR1 DFQATT and CDR2 SNEGSKA (reference sequence).

This clonotype was seen many times. The chain is built from TRBV20-1 and TRBJ2-5, with a possible D match to TRBD2 (5 bases). Germline CDR1 reads DFQATT; CDR2 reads SNEGSKA (reference sequence). CDR3 length: 16 residues. Trimming cost V 0 bases and J 5 bases, with 19 bases left between them. The CDR3 loop reads CSARDWRSAQLETQYF. The DNA for the CDR3 is TGCAGTGCTAGAGATTGGAGGAGCGCCCAGCTTGAGACCCAGTACTTC.

This clonotype was seen many times. The rearrangement joins TRBV5-1 to TRBJ2-1; TRBD1 agrees at 7 bases. Germline V gene sequence: CDR1 SGHRS, CDR2 YFSETQ. V shed 0 bases, J shed 6 bases, and the junction held 0 bases outside the gene matches. The CDR3 length is 13 residues. CDR3 amino acids: CASSLEGANEQFF. The DNA of the CDR3 is TGCGCCAGCAGCTTGGAGGGGGCCAATGAGCAGTTCTTC.

This clonotype has only a few counts. The J gene is TRBJ1-1, the V gene TRBV18; the D gene is possibly TRBD1 (5 bases). The germline V gene encodes CDR1 KGHSH and CDR2 LQKENI. CDR3 size: 15 residues. Trimming took off 4 bases at V and 6 bases at J, with 18 bases between the two ends. The CDR3 region has the DNA TGTGCCAGCTCACAACTGACAGCGCCGGGGCCTGAAGCTTTCTTT. Translation gives CASSQLTAPGPEAFF. Together with reference TRBV18 and TRBJ1-1, the CDR3 gives the full variable domain: NAGVMQNPRHLVRRRGQEARLRCSPMKGHSHVYWYRQLPEEGLKFMVYLQKENIIDESGMPKERFSAEFPKEGPSILRIQQVVRGDSAAYFCASSQLTAPGPEAFFGQGTRLTVV.

This clonotype was picked up many times. For the CDR3, the DNA is TGTGCCAGCAGTTCCGGAATGGGCAATGAGCAGTTCTTC. Residues: CASSSGMGNEQFF. The chain has TRBV28 and TRBJ2-1; D unresolved. From germline, CDR1 is MDHEN and CDR2 SYDVKM. Trimming removed 4 bases at V and 6 bases at J, with 10 bases between. This CDR3 has 13 amino acids.

V usage is TRBV20-1 and J usage is TRBJ1-2, with a tentative D call TRBD1 (5 bases). Trimming shortened V by 5 bases and J by 2 bases, and 15 bases separated the two germline ends. CDR1 DFQATT and CDR2 SNEGSKA come from the germline V gene (reference sequence). The CDR3 sequence is 14 residues long. The CDR3 protein is CSAPRRQNNYGYTF. Written as DNA, the CDR3 is TGCAGTGCTCCAAGGCGACAGAACAACTATGGCTACACCTTC.

This clonotype was counted many times. This chain uses TRBV12-3 or TRBV12-4 with TRBJ1-1; D may be TRBD1 (6 bases). Trimming removed 7 bases from V and 3 bases from J, with 12 bases in between. There are 13 residues in the CDR3. CDR3 protein: CASTADRYTEAFF. DNA of the CDR3: TGTGCCAGCACCGCGGACAGATACACTGAAGCTTTCTTT.

In this sample, this clonotype turned up a few times. This chain links TRBV10-1 with TRBJ1-4; unclear D gene. V was clipped by 4 bases and J by 4 bases, with 16 bases between them. CDR3 length equals 16 residues. CDR1 is WNHNN, CDR2 SYGVQD, per germline (reference sequence). CDR3 DNA: TGCGCCAGCAGTGGTAAGGACGGAGTCATTAATGAAAAACTGTTTTTT. Translated, it gives CASSGKDGVINEKLFF.

The table lists this clonotype with a few counts. The chain links TRBV10-3 to TRBJ2-6, with D perhaps matching TRBD1 (6 bases). Germline CDR1 reads ENHRY; CDR2 reads SYGVKD. The CDR3 has 16 residues. The V and J ends lost 11 bases and 0 bases respectively, with 17 bases between them. The CDR3 nucleotides read TGTGCCGGATCCGGGACAAGCCGCTCTGGGGCCAACGTCCTGACTTTC. Its protein product is CAGSGTSRSGANVLTF.

The chain carries TRBV9 and TRBJ2-1; 15 nucleotides align to TRBD2. The ends lost 1 base at V and 7 bases at J; junction bases unmatched: 6. From germline, CDR1 is SGDLS and CDR2 YYNGEE. The CDR3 contains 17 residues. CDR3 DNA sequence: TGTGCCAGCAGCGTAAAAAGGACTAGCGGGAGGGCAAATGAGCAGTTCTTC. It codes for CASSVKRTSGRANEQFF. Together with reference TRBV9 and TRBJ2-1, the CDR3 gives the full variable domain: DSGVTQTPKHLITATGQRVTLRCSPRSGDLSVYWYQQSLDQGLQFLIQYYNGEERAKGNILERFSAQQFPDLHSELNLSSLELGDSALYFCASSVKRTSGRANEQFFGPGTRLTVL.

This clonotype was observed a few times. The V call is TRBV27, the J call TRBJ2-3, with D possibly TRBD2 on 6 matching bases. Germline V CDR1 and CDR2: MNHEY, SMNVEV (reference sequence). The CDR3 spans 16 residues. Trimming pared 3 bases from V and 2 bases from J, leaving 15 bases between. The CDR3 here is CASSFLAREFTDTQYF. The CDR3 bases are TGTGCCAGCAGTTTCCTAGCGCGAGAATTCACAGATACGCAGTATTTT.